Sequencing of this TCR beta chain was carried out in a study of blood T cells in healthy people across ages. Study as a whole: Capturing about one barcoded beta molecule per two T cells was achieved by template switching. Points from the study as a whole: TCR beta diversity, measured per million T cells, fell in a roughly linear way with age.

The amount of total RNA extracted per sample was at least 5 micrograms. Comment on this clonotype: Its cognate antigen is unknown.

For the second PCR, which ran for about 7 to 11 cycles, a sample-barcoded 5' primer and a J-beta primer mix were used. TCRdb called the 5' RACE reads again in MiXCR, with one record for every CDR3 protein. The sample has around 1,900,000 distinct CDR3 sequences, roughly two fifths seen once. V was clipped by 1 base and J by 1 base; unmatched bases: 8. There are 18 residues in the CDR3. Per germline, CDR1 SGHTA and CDR2 FQGTGA. This clonotype originated in a human donor in good health. The V and J genes are TRBV7-3 and TRBJ2-1; 9 bases line up with TRBD1. What was sequenced was blood. CDR3 protein: CASSLRALTGGSYNEQFF. The CDR3 DNA sequence: TGTGCCAGCAGCTTAAGGGCCTTGACAGGGGGATCCTACAATGAGCAGTTCTTC.